A single sample is the source of the 21 T cell receptor beta chains below, sequenced in a study of OX40 agonist ivuxolimab in advanced cancers. Produced via immunoSEQ multiplex PCR; TCRdb's table is partial and in-frame only. The profile shows approximately 89,000 clones, just over 85% of them singletons. Sample: CD4+ or CD8+ T cells sorted from blood, taken in a trial of the OX40 agonist ivuxolimab. These TCRs come from an adult with an advanced solid tumor such as melanoma, head and neck, liver or kidney cancer.

This chain connects TRBV5-4 to TRBJ2-3; 11 bases fit TRBD2. V shed 4 bases and J 4 bases; nucleotides not matched to a gene: 11. Germline V lookup: CDR1 SGHNT, CDR2 YYREEE (reference sequence). The CDR3 loop spans 17 amino acids. The CDR3 here is CASSPTSGIGRADTQYF. For the CDR3, the DNA is TGTGCCAGCAGCCCGACTAGCGGGATAGGGCGGGCAGATACGCAGTATTTT.

V and J are TRBV27 and TRBJ2-7, with D perhaps given as TRBD1 or TRBD2 (5 bases each). Germline V gene data show CDR1 as MNHEY and CDR2 as SMNVEV (reference sequence). V was trimmed by 3 bases and J by 6 bases, leaving 15 bases between them. This CDR3 comprises 14 residues. The CDR3 sequence: CASSFGARGGEQYF. The CDR3 DNA reads as TGTGCCAGCAGTTTCGGGGCTAGAGGCGGCGAGCAGTACTTC.

The rearrangement uses TRBV12-5 and TRBJ2-1, with TRBD1 matching 8 bases. The CDR3 has 14 residues. The germline gives CDR1 LGHNT, CDR2 FRNRAP. V was pared by 5 bases and J by 6 bases, with 6 bases of the junction left unmatched. CDR3 DNA: TGTGCTAGTGGTACCGGGACAGGTGGCAATGAGCAGTTCTTC. It encodes CASGTGTGGNEQFF. The full variable domain, in which reference TRBV12-5 and TRBJ2-1 provide the parts outside the CDR3, is DARVTQTPRHKVTEMGQEVTMRCQPILGHNTVFWYRQTMMQGLELLAYFRNRAPLDDSGMPKDRFSAEMPDATLATLKIQPSEPRDSAVYFCASGTGTGGNEQFFGPGTRLTVL.

The rearrangement joins TRBV28 to TRBJ2-7; TRBD1 is a possible D gene (5 bases). The CDR3 contains 15 residues. V gave up 6 bases and J gave up 1 base, with 16 bases separating them. The V gene's germline CDR1 is MDHEN and CDR2 SYDVKM. This chain's CDR3 is CASSSIGAGSYEQYF. Written as DNA, the CDR3 is TGTGCCAGCAGCTCAATCGGCGCAGGGTCCTACGAGCAGTACTTC.

The J gene is TRBJ2-7, the V gene TRBV7-3, with D hard to call. V dropped 5 bases and J dropped 3 bases, with 8 bases sitting between them. There are 12 residues in the CDR3. Per germline, CDR1 SGHTA and CDR2 FQGTGA. CDR3 loop: CASSLPLYEQYF. The CDR3, as DNA: TGTGCCAGCAGCCTTCCCCTCTACGAGCAGTACTTC.

The chain combines TRBV28 with TRBJ2-2; no reliable D call. The CDR3 totals 13 residues. V lost 8 bases and J lost 7, with 14 bases in between. Germline values: CDR1 MDHEN, CDR2 SYDVKM. CDR3 sequence: CASLDPKIGELFF. The CDR3 DNA follows: TGTGCCAGCCTCGACCCTAAAATCGGGGAGCTGTTTTTT.

This chain uses TRBV5-6 with TRBJ1-3, with D maybe TRBD1 (6 bases). The CDR3 extends over 16 amino acids. Deletions cut 0 bases from V and 0 bases from J, with 10 bases between. Germline CDR1 reads SGHDT; CDR2 reads YYEEEE. The chain's CDR3 is CASSLVTGTSGNTIYF. In nucleotides, the CDR3 is TGTGCCAGCAGCTTGGTGACAGGCACCTCTGGAAACACCATATATTTT. The whole variable domain, filled in from reference TRBV5-6 and TRBJ1-3, reads DAGVTQSPTHLIKTRGQQVTLRCSPKSGHDTVSWYQQALGQGPQFIFQYYEEEERQRGNFPDRFSGHQFPNYSSELNVNALLLGDSALYLCASSLVTGTSGNTIYFGEGSWLTVV.

This rearrangement joins TRBV29-1 to TRBJ2-6; no reliable D call. CDR3 size: 19 residues. Germline assignment: CDR1 SQVTM and CDR2 ANQGSEA. The CDR3 loop reads CRGGWDGKNRLGGANVLTF. DNA of the CDR3: TGCAGAGGTGGTTGGGATGGTAAGAATCGTTTAGGTGGGGCCAACGTCCTGACTTTC.

The chain combines TRBV5-6 with TRBJ1-1; possible D gene TRBD1, 5 bases. Trimming shortened V by 3 bases and J by 1 base, and 16 bases separated the two germline ends. The germline CDR1 and CDR2 sequences are SGHDT and YYEEEE. This CDR3 comprises 16 residues. CDR3: CASSSLMGEANTEAFF. The CDR3 DNA reads TGTGCCAGCAGCTCTCTCATGGGGGAGGCGAACACTGAAGCTTTCTTT.

The V gene is TRBV6-6, the J gene TRBJ2-3; 8 positions match TRBD2. This CDR3 has 15 residues. Per the germline V gene, CDR1 is MNHNY and CDR2 is SVGAGI (reference sequence). Unmatched junction bases numbered 8, after V lost 6 bases and J lost 3 bases. CDR3 DNA: TGTGCCAGCAGCGGACTAGCTCGGACAACAGATACGCAGTATTTT. It codes for CASSGLARTTDTQYF.

This chain joins TRBV5-1 and TRBJ2-5, with 8 bases that match TRBD2. The CDR3 totals 16 residues. V dropped 0 bases and J dropped 3; count of bases not matched to a gene: 7. CDR1 and CDR2 from the germline V gene are SGHRS and YFSETQ. CDR3 in DNA: TGCGCCAGCAGCTTGGGCGGGGGGCGCAGGGAAGAGACCCAGTACTTC. Translation gives CASSLGGGRREETQYF.

The rearrangement links TRBV5-4 to TRBJ2-7, with D possibly TRBD2 on 5 matching bases. There are 13 residues in the CDR3. Germline lookup yields CDR1 SGHNT and CDR2 YYREEE (reference sequence). Trimming took off 3 bases at V and 3 bases at J, with 10 bases between the two ends. Here the CDR3 reads CASSSDFYYEQYF. CDR3 bases: TGTGCCAGCAGCTCGGACTTCTACTACGAGCAGTACTTC.

The chain carries TRBV30 and TRBJ1-1; D is ambiguous. The CDR3 totals 13 residues. Trimming shortened V by 2 bases and J by 3 bases, and 10 bases separated the two germline ends. Germline CDR1 reads GTSNPN; CDR2 reads SVGIG (reference sequence). The CDR3 region has the DNA TGTGCCTGGAGTAGATTATCGGACACTGAAGCTTTCTTT. Protein: CAWSRLSDTEAFF.

The chain couples TRBV11-2 to TRBJ1-2, with 8 bases identical to TRBD1. The CDR3 sequence is 19 residues long. The V gene's germline CDR1 is SGHAT and CDR2 FQNNGV. Unmatched junction bases numbered 23, after V lost 5 bases and J lost 6 bases. The CDR3: CASSPNLQRVGQGENGYTF. The DNA for the CDR3 is TGTGCCAGCAGCCCAAATTTACAGAGGGTAGGACAGGGAGAAAATGGCTACACCTTC.

The gene calls are TRBV7-3 and TRBJ2-3; TRBD1 might be the D (7 bases). With 5 bases removed from V and 3 bases from J, the gap between germline ends came to 15 bases. Germline values: CDR1 SGHTA, CDR2 FQGTGA. The CDR3 length is 15 residues. The CDR3 region has the DNA TGTGCCAGCAGCCGCAGGGGGGAGAGAACAGATACGCAGTATTTT. As protein: CASSRRGERTDTQYF.

V is TRBV7-2 and J is TRBJ1-2, with D tentatively TRBD1 (5 bases). Germline V CDR1 and CDR2: SGHTA, FQGNSA. The length of the CDR3 is 16 residues. The ends were cut back, 4 bases at V and 8 bases at J, with 23 bases in the middle. The chain's CDR3 is CASSSARPLPGDGYTF. The CDR3 bases are TGTGCCAGCAGCTCCGCTCGCCCCCTACCTGGGGACGGCTACACCTTC.

This clone was found once. The gene calls are TRBV7-2 and TRBJ2-2, with a weak D call TRBD1 (5 bases). The germline CDR1 and CDR2 sequences are SGHTA and FQGNSA. V gave up 5 bases and J gave up 5 bases, with 9 bases separating them. The CDR3 runs to 13 residues. CDR3 bases: TGTGCCAGCAGCCCTAGGACAACCGGGGAGCTGTTTTTT. Protein sequence: CASSPRTTGELFF. Full variable domain (missing parts from reference TRBV7-2 and TRBJ2-2): GAGVSQSPSNKVTEKGKDVELRCDPISGHTALYWYRQSLGQGLEFLIYFQGNSAPDKSGLPSDRFSAERTGGSVSTLTIQRTQQEDSAVYLCASSPRTTGELFFGEGSRLTVL.

The J gene is TRBJ2-3, the V gene TRBV29-1, with 7 bases identical to TRBD2. J was trimmed by 4 bases and V by 3 bases; bases with no gene match: 16. CDR3 size: 17 residues. In germline, CDR1 is SQVTM, CDR2 ANQGSEA. The CDR3 reads CSVEAGGSGFGADTQYF. CDR3 DNA sequence: TGCAGCGTTGAGGCGGGCGGGAGTGGTTTTGGTGCAGATACGCAGTATTTT.

The V gene is TRBV29-1, the J gene TRBJ1-1; D gene uncertain. The CDR3 is 13 amino acids. Trimming took 6 bases from V and 1 from J, leaving 12 bases between them. Germline-derived CDR1 and CDR2 are SQVTM and ANQGSEA. The chain's CDR3 is CSVNQAENTEAFF. The CDR3 bases are TGCAGCGTGAATCAGGCAGAGAACACTGAAGCTTTCTTT.

The rearrangement links TRBV5-4 to TRBJ1-1; maybe TRBD1 (6 bases). Looked up from germline, CDR1 is SGHNT and CDR2 is YYREEE (reference sequence). The CDR3 consists of 13 residues. The V end was cut by 4 bases, the J end by 11 bases, with 18 bases between. The CDR3 spells CASSTLLEGDAFF. CDR3 nucleotides: TGTGCCAGCAGCACCCTCTTGGAGGGGGACGCTTTCTTT.

Comments on this clone: A junction boundary mismatches the germline segment, possibly from a read error. The chain carries TRBV7-7 and TRBJ2-1; 7 nucleotides line up with TRBD1. This CDR3 is 12 amino acids long. CDR1 is SSHAT, CDR2 FNYEAQ, per germline (reference sequence). CDR3 nucleotides: TGTGCTAGCAGCCGGACAGGAGGTGAGCAGTTCTTC. Protein: CASSRTGGEQFF.